These 3 T cell receptor beta chains came from one sample sequenced in a study of identical twins. TCRdb independently ran MiXCR on the 5' RACE reads; one entry per CDR3 protein. The profile shows 690,000 or so distinct CDR3 sequences, 5.5% to 6.5% of them singletons. The source material was naive T cells sorted from blood. These receptors all stem from a man aged 18-30 years in good health.

This clonotype was picked up a small number of times. This chain links TRBV11-2 with TRBJ2-2; 7 bases fit TRBD2. Germline CDR1 reads SGHAT; CDR2 reads FQNNGV. With 5 bases clipped from V and 4 bases from J, the junction kept 7 bases outside the gene matches. The CDR3 is 15 residues long. The CDR3, as DNA: TGTGCCAGCAGCCCACAGCGGGACTTCACCGGGGAGCTGTTTTTT. Encoded protein: CASSPQRDFTGELFF.

CDR3 loop: CASSQAPPWGDASQPQHF. CDR3 nucleotides: TGCGCCAGCAGCCAAGCTCCTCCTTGGGGGGACGCGTCTCAGCCCCAGCATTTT. V gene TRBV4-1 combines with J gene TRBJ1-5; TRBD1 might be the D (5 bases). The germline CDR1 and CDR2 sequences are MGHRA and YSYEKL. Trimming took 1 base from V and 6 from J, leaving 22 bases between them. CDR3 length equals 18 residues.

In this sample, this clonotype turned up a few times. The chain joins TRBV3-1 to TRBJ2-2, with no clear D. With 0 bases removed from V and 9 bases from J, the gap between germline ends came to 5 bases. This CDR3 contains 12 residues. Per the germline V gene, CDR1 is LGHDT and CDR2 is YNNKEL (reference sequence). This chain's CDR3 is CASSQDLRELFF. The CDR3 DNA is TGTGCCAGCAGCCAAGATCTCAGGGAGCTGTTTTTT.